Below, one TCR beta chain is given with its context. Its antigen is currently unknown. Using immunoSEQ multiplex PCR, the repertoire was profiled, and TCRdb retains in-frame clones only, with some absent. Here the sample spans under 130,000 clones, 89% being singletons. These data come from a study of T cell responses to AZD1222 COVID-19 vaccine. The CDR3 consists of 13 residues. Trimming removed 4 bases from V and 1 base from J, with 7 bases in between. Findings and limits, study-wide: Donors were mostly white British, more females; clonal diversity possibly underestimated.

The material was peripheral blood, obtained 28 days after the second AZD1222 dose. The rearrangement joins TRBV12-3 or TRBV12-4 to TRBJ1-2; no clear D. The clonotype comes from an adult who received the AZD1222 COVID-19 vaccine. The CDR3 here is CASSSTSNYGYTF. CDR3 sequence (DNA): TGTGCCAGCAGTTCCACGAGTAACTATGGCTACACCTTC.